These T cell receptor beta chains were read from a single sample in a study of shared clonotypes between healthy human individuals. The repertoire was sequenced with immunoSEQ multiplex PCR; TCRdb's copy has only in-frame clones and lacks some. The sample yields some 580,000 clones, about 98% seen once. Sequenced input: naive CD8+ T cells sorted from blood. These receptors originate from a young man in good health. Both conserved end residues are part of each CDR3. D genes are given only for firm matches. Expanded clones are given a class, and other clones once, few, many or no size at all.

NA	NA	TRBV27	TRBJ2-7	TGTGCCAGCAGTTCCACTTCCTACGAGCAGTACTTC	CASSSTSYEQYF
NA	once	TRBV5-4	TRBJ1-2	TGTGCCAGCAGCTTGTTAGGAAGCCCCCGGGACGAGAATGGCTACACCTTC	CASSLLGSPRDENGYTF
TRBD2	once	TRBV2	TRBJ2-5	TGTGCCAGCAGTGATCCCTCAGGGACTAGCGGGAGGTTTCAAGAGACCCAGTACTTC	CASSDPSGTSGRFQETQYF
NA	NA	TRBV29-1	TRBJ1-1	TGCAGCGTTCTTGACCAGAACACTGAAGCTTTCTTT	CSVLDQNTEAFF
TRBD1	NA	TRBV4-1	TRBJ1-1	TGCGCCAGCAGCCAAGATCTGACAGGGGGCAAGGGAGGAGGAACTGAAGCTTTCTTT	CASSQDLTGGKGGGTEAFF
TRBD2	once	TRBV7-2	TRBJ2-7	TGTGCCAGCAGCGTCCGACCCGGGACTAGAGCCTCCTACGAGCAGTACTTC	CASSVRPGTRASYEQYF
NA	NA	TRBV6-6	TRBJ1-1	TGTGCCAGCAGTTACTCGGGGTTGAACACTGAAGCTTTCTTT	CASSYSGLNTEAFF
TRBD1	NA	TRBV4-2	TRBJ2-7	TGTGCCAGCAGCACGCAGGGGGCTTTAGACGAGCAGTACTTC	CASSTQGALDEQYF
NA	few	TRBV7-9	TRBJ2-7	TGTGCCAGCAGCTACAGGGACTCCTACGAGCAGTACTTC	CASSYRDSYEQYF
TRBD1	NA	TRBV5-1	TRBJ2-7	TGCGCCAGCAGCTTGGTACAGGGGGCCACCTACGAGCAGTACTTC	CASSLVQGATYEQYF
TRBD1	NA	TRBV6-5	TRBJ2-7	TGTGCCAGCAGACCCGGGACAGGCTCCTACGAGCAGTACTTC	CASRPGTGSYEQYF
TRBD2	once	TRBV27	TRBJ2-1	TGTGCCAGCAGTACCGGGACTAGCGGGAGAAATGAGCAGTTCTTC	CASSTGTSGRNEQFF
NA	NA	TRBV10-2	TRBJ2-7	TGCGCCAGCAGTGGGCGGTACGAGCAGTACTTC	CASSGRYEQYF
NA	NA	TRBV7-9	TRBJ2-1	TGTGCCAGCAGCTCGCCTCGCAACTGGGACTCCTACAATGAGCAGTTCTTC	CASSSPRNWDSYNEQFF
NA	few	TRBV11-2	TRBJ2-1	TGTGCCAGCAGCTTAAATGAGCAGTTCTTC	CASSLNEQFF
TRBD1	NA	TRBV9	TRBJ1-2	TGTGCCAGCAGCACATTCTCCGGGACAGGGTCAGTTGGCTACACCTTC	CASSTFSGTGSVGYTF
NA	NA	TRBV29-1	TRBJ1-1	TGCAGCGTTGACAGGGCCCTGGCGGTTACTGAAGCTTTCTTT	CSVDRALAVTEAFF
NA	NA	TRBV7-9	TRBJ1-2	TGTGCCAGCAGCTCACCAATACGGGGGAGTAACTATGGCTACACCTTC	CASSSPIRGSNYGYTF
NA	NA	TRBV15	TRBJ2-7	TGTGCCACCGTTTGGTCTTACGAGCAGTACTTC	CATVWSYEQYF
NA	NA	TRBV5-1	TRBJ2-7	TGCGCCAGCAAGGCGGCGGATCCCTACGAGCAGTACTTC	CASKAADPYEQYF
NA	NA	TRBV19	TRBJ2-7	TGTGCCAGTAGTCGGGACATTGCCTACGAGCAGTACTTC	CASSRDIAYEQYF
NA	once	TRBV10-1	TRBJ2-3	TGCGCCAGCAGTAGCTTTCCCGGGCAACGCACAGATACGCAGTATTTT	CASSSFPGQRTDTQYF
NA	once	TRBV5-1	TRBJ2-7	TGCGCCAGCAGCTTATTCGGGAGCAAACCGACACCTACCACCTACGAGCAGTACTTC	CASSLFGSKPTPTTYEQYF
TRBD1	NA	TRBV5-4	TRBJ2-7	TGTGCCAGCAGTTCCTGGACAGGGGGCAACTACGAGCAGTACTTC	CASSSWTGGNYEQYF
TRBD2	NA	TRBV6-5	TRBJ2-7	TGTGCCAGCAGTTACCGGACTAGCGGGAGAGTAGGCGAGCAGTACTTC	CASSYRTSGRVGEQYF
NA	NA	TRBV30	TRBJ2-2	TGTGCCTGGATGGACACCGGGGAGCTGTTTTTT	CAWMDTGELFF
TRBD2	NA	TRBV7-9	TRBJ2-2	TGTGCCAGCACAGCGGGAGTGACCGGGGAGCTGTTTTTT	CASTAGVTGELFF
TRBD2	NA	TRBV13	TRBJ2-1	TGTGCCAGCAGCTCGCTAGCGGGAGGTATGAATGAGCAGTTCTTC	CASSSLAGGMNEQFF
TRBD1	NA	TRBV10-3	TRBJ2-1	TGTGCCATCAGTGACCCGACAGGGGGTCGGTCCTACAATGAGCAGTTCTTC	CAISDPTGGRSYNEQFF
TRBD1	NA	TRBV5-4	TRBJ2-7	TGTGCCAGCAGCAGCCCTTCGCGGGACAGGGACGAGCAGTACTTC	CASSSPSRDRDEQYF
NA	NA	TRBV29-1	TRBJ2-7	TGCAGCGTTGACTCCGGGACATCCGAGCAGTACTTC	CSVDSGTSEQYF
NA	NA	TRBV7-9	TRBJ2-7	TGTGCCAGCAGCTTAGGTACCGGGACCCTCTACGAGCAGTACTTC	CASSLGTGTLYEQYF
TRBD2	NA	TRBV7-2	TRBJ2-7	TGTGCCAGCAGCTTAGTGGCTAGCGGTTCCTACGAGCAGTACTTC	CASSLVASGSYEQYF
TRBD2	NA	TRBV9	TRBJ2-7	TGTGCCAGCAGCGTAGCGTCGCTAGCGGAGAATTACGAGCAGTACTTC	CASSVASLAENYEQYF
NA	NA	TRBV7-9	TRBJ1-3	TGTGCCAGCAGCCAAGAGGGAAACACCATATATTTT	CASSQEGNTIYF
TRBD2	NA	TRBV28	TRBJ2-7	TGTGCCAGCAGGGGGACTAGCGGGTACGAGCAGTACTTC	CASRGTSGYEQYF
NA	NA	TRBV18	TRBJ2-7	TGTGCCAGCTCACCCGTAGGCCGGCCCTCAGACTACGAGCAGTACTTC	CASSPVGRPSDYEQYF
NA	NA	TRBV18	TRBJ1-1	TGTGCCAGCTCACCCTTGAATCCTAGCACGAACACTGAAGCTTTCTTT	CASSPLNPSTNTEAFF
TRBD2	NA	TRBV7-9	TRBJ2-1	TGTGCCAGCAGCGGTAGCGGGAGGGCGGCTAATGAGCAGTTCTTC	CASSGSGRAANEQFF
NA	NA	TRBV9	TRBJ1-2	TGTGCCAGCAGCCCCCGGAATGGCCCGAACTATGGCTACACCTTC	CASSPRNGPNYGYTF
NA	NA	TRBV19	TRBJ2-1	TGTGCCAGTAGTATAGGCGGGTCCTACAATGAGCAGTTCTTC	CASSIGGSYNEQFF
TRBD2	NA	TRBV28	TRBJ2-1	TGTGCCAGCTCAAGGCTGGGGGGAGGGCGGGACAATGAGCAGTTCTTC	CASSRLGGGRDNEQFF
NA	NA	TRBV9	TRBJ2-1	TGTGCCAGCAGCGTAGCCGGGGCGGATTACAATGAGCAGCTCTTC	CASSVAGADYNEQLF
TRBD1	NA	TRBV7-9	TRBJ1-5	TGTGCCAGCAGCTCCGACAGGGAACCATATCAGCCCCAGCATTTT	CASSSDREPYQPQHF
NA	NA	TRBV27	TRBJ2-3	TGTGCCAGCAGTTTATCTTCCTGGGGGGATACGCAGTATTTT	CASSLSSWGDTQYF
NA	once	TRBV9	TRBJ2-3	TGTGCCAGCAGCCCCCGGGTTGGGGTTACGCAGTATTTT	CASSPRVGVTQYF
NA	NA	TRBV27	TRBJ2-7	TGTGCCAGCAGCCCCGGACTGGCAGGTTACGAGCAGTACTTC	CASSPGLAGYEQYF
NA	NA	TRBV27	TRBJ1-2	TGTGCCAGCAGTTTATCGGTCGGGGGCAGGGACTATGGCTACACCTTC	CASSLSVGGRDYGYTF
TRBD2	NA	TRBV5-4	TRBJ2-7	TGTGCCAGCAGCTCCCGGACTAGTGTGTACGAGCAGTACTTC	CASSSRTSVYEQYF
TRBD1	NA	TRBV7-2	TRBJ2-7	TGTGCCAGCAGCTTAATCGGGACAGATCACTACGAGCAGTACTTC	CASSLIGTDHYEQYF
TRBD2	NA	TRBV5-1	TRBJ2-1	TGCGCCAGCAGCTCCGTAGCGGGAGGGGACAATGAGCAGTTCTTC	CASSSVAGGDNEQFF
NA	NA	TRBV28	TRBJ2-1	TGTGCCAGCAGATCCACAGGGACCTACAATGAGCAGTTCTTC	CASRSTGTYNEQFF
TRBD1	NA	TRBV5-8	TRBJ1-5	TGTGCCAGCAGCTTGTTCGAGGCAGGGGGCTACTCTAGCAATCAGCCCCAGCATTTT	CASSLFEAGGYSSNQPQHF
TRBD2	NA	TRBV5-6	TRBJ2-2	TGTGCCAGCAGACTAAGGGGACTAGTGAGCACCGGGGAGCTGTTTTTT	CASRLRGLVSTGELFF
NA	NA	TRBV6-6	TRBJ1-1	TGTGCCAGCAGTCTAAGGGTGGAGAACACTGAAGCTTTCTTT	CASSLRVENTEAFF
NA	NA	TRBV7-9	TRBJ2-1	TGTGCCAGCAGCTTACCACAGGGCATTGGGAATGAGCAGTTCTTC	CASSLPQGIGNEQFF
NA	NA	TRBV4-1	TRBJ1-1	TGCGCCAGCAGCCCGCACCCTGGGAACACTGAAGCTTTCTTT	CASSPHPGNTEAFF